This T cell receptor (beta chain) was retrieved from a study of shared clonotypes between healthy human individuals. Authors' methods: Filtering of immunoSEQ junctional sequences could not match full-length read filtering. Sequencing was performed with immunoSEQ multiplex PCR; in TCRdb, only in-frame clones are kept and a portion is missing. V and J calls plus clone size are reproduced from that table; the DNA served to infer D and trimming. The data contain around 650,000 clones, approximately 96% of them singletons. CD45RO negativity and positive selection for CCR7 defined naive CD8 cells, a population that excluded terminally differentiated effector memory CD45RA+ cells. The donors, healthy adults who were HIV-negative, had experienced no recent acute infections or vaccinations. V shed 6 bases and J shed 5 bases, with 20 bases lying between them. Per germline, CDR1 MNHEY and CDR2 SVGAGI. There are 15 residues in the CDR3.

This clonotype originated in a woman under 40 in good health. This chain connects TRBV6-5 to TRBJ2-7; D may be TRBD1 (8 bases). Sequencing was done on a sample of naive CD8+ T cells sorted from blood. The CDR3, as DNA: TGTGCCAGCAGGCGGGGGACAGGCCGATCGAACGAGCAGTACTTC. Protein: CASRRGTGRSNEQYF.